Listed below are T cell receptor beta chains from one sample, sequenced in a study of cytomegalovirus exposure and HLA in healthy donors. The repertoire was sequenced with immunoSEQ multiplex PCR; TCRdb's copy has only in-frame clones and lacks some. This table has 150,000 to 250,000 clones, 79% appearing once. Sequencing used PBMCs. The receptors originated from a girl aged 5-17 years in good health and CMV-seropositive. Both conserved end residues are part of each CDR3. D genes are given only for firm matches. The size of a clone is reported for some rows only, either as once, few or many, or as a class for expanded clones.

D | size | J | V | DNA | CDR3
TRBD1 | . | TRBJ1-1 | TRBV4-1 | TGCGCCAGCAGCCAGGGACAGACTACTGAAGCTTTCTTT | CASSQGQTTEAFF
. | few | TRBJ1-1 | TRBV19 | TGTGCCAGTATCTTTTTTTCTCGGGCTTTCTTT | CASIFFSRAFF
. | . | TRBJ2-2 | TRBV19 | TGTGCCAGTAGTATCCTACGGACACCGAACACCGGGGAGCTGTTTTTT | CASSILRTPNTGELFF
TRBD1 | . | TRBJ2-2 | TRBV27 | TGTGCCAGCAGTTTATCGGTATCGACAGGGGACACCGGGGAGCTGTTTTTT | CASSLSVSTGDTGELFF
TRBD1 | . | TRBJ1-1 | TRBV29-1 | TGCAGCGCCGGACAGGCCAGGGGCACTGAAGCTTTCTTT | CSAGQARGTEAFF
. | . | TRBJ2-7 | TRBV6-5 | TGTGCCAGCAGGCCCCTCCGGACATTAAGCGAGCAGTACTTC | CASRPLRTLSEQYF
. | few | TRBJ2-1 | TRBV7-9 | TGTGCCAGCAGCTTAGGAGGTGAGCAGTTCTTC | CASSLGGEQFF
. | . | TRBJ1-2 | TRBV5-1 | TGCGCCAGCAGTCTGGGAAGGACATCGGGTTCGATGGGGCCCAGGGTCGGCTACACCTTC | CASSLGRTSGSMGPRVGYTF
TRBD1 | . | TRBJ2-7 | TRBV11-2 | TGTGCCAGCAGCTTAGGCGGACAGGGGCTTTACGAGCAGTACTTC | CASSLGGQGLYEQYF
. | . | TRBJ1-4 | TRBV19 | TGTGCCAGTAGTATAGGTGGAGTCGCAACTAATGAAAAACTGTTTTTT | CASSIGGVATNEKLFF
TRBD1 | . | TRBJ1-5 | TRBV19 | TGTGCCAGTACCGAAGACAGGGTGAGTCAGCCCCAGCATTTT | CASTEDRVSQPQHF
. | . | TRBJ2-7 | TRBV5-1 | TGCGCCAGCAGCGGCGCAGGGGCCTACTACGAGCAGTACTTC | CASSGAGAYYEQYF
. | few | TRBJ1-6 | TRBV11-2 | TGTGCCAGCAGCTTAGAGATGGGGGCCGCTCCCCTCCACTTT | CASSLEMGAAPLHF
TRBD1 | . | TRBJ2-7 | TRBV6-5 | TGTGCCAGCAGCGACAGGGTCTCCTACGAGCAGTACTTC | CASSDRVSYEQYF
TRBD1 | . | TRBJ1-3 | TRBV11-3 | TGTGCCAGCAGCTGGACAGGGGACTCTGGAAACACCATATATTTT | CASSWTGDSGNTIYF
TRBD1 | . | TRBJ1-1 | TRBV10-2 | TGCGCCAGCAGTGATGATTGGGGGACAGCTTTGAACACTGAAGCTTTCTTT | CASSDDWGTALNTEAFF
TRBD1 | . | TRBJ2-3 | TRBV15 | TGTGCCACCAGCAGAGGACAGGGGAGGTTAAGCACAGATACGCAGTATTTT | CATSRGQGRLSTDTQYF
TRBD2 | . | TRBJ2-2 | TRBV7-8 | TGTGCCAGCAGCTACGCACGTCGCCTAGCGGGGGGCCTGACTACCGGGGAGCTGTTTTTT | CASSYARRLAGGLTTGELFF
TRBD1 | . | TRBJ2-7 | TRBV7-2 | TGTGCCAGCAGCCCTCGGACAGGGGGCTACGAGCAGTACTTC | CASSPRTGGYEQYF
TRBD1 | . | TRBJ1-2 | TRBV10-3 | TGTGCCGCACAGGGGAACTATGGCTACACCTTC | CAAQGNYGYTF
TRBD1 | . | TRBJ2-7 | TRBV5-6 | TGTGCCAGCAGCTTGGTCAGGGGGCGATCCGAGCAGTACTTC | CASSLVRGRSEQYF
. | . | TRBJ2-7 | TRBV4-3 | TGCGCCAGCAGCCCCATCGGGGGCTCCTACGAGCAGTACTTC | CASSPIGGSYEQYF
. | . | TRBJ2-5 | TRBV2 | TGTGCCAGCAGTGGGCTAGCCGAGACCCAGTACTTC | CASSGLAETQYF
TRBD1 | . | TRBJ1-1 | TRBV7-7 | TGTGCCAGCAGCCGGGACAGCAACACTGAAGCTTTCTTT | CASSRDSNTEAFF
. | . | TRBJ1-1 | TRBV4-3 | TGCGCCAGCAGTCCGACAGGGAACACTGAAGCTTTCTTT | CASSPTGNTEAFF
TRBD1 | . | TRBJ2-7 | TRBV6-5 | TGTGCCAGCAGTTATCGGCAGGGGGCTACCTACGAGCAGTACTTC | CASSYRQGATYEQYF
. | . | TRBJ2-5 | TRBV11-2 | TGTGCCAGCAGCTTAGATTGGGGCAGGGCCTCTCCCGAACAAGAGACCCAGTACTTC | CASSLDWGRASPEQETQYF
. | . | TRBJ2-7 | TRBV21-1 | TGTGCCAGCAGCAACGGTCCTAGCGAGGAGCAACACGAGCAGTACTTC | CASSNGPSEEQHEQYF
. | . | TRBJ1-4 | TRBV2 | TGTGCCAGCAGGGGAGGAGGGGCCGAAAGTGAAAAACTGTTTTTT | CASRGGGAESEKLFF
. | . | TRBJ1-1 | TRBV27 | TGTGCCAGCAGTTTAATGAATCCGGGATTGGGGACTGAAGCTTTCTTT | CASSLMNPGLGTEAFF
. | . | TRBJ2-1 | TRBV9 | TGTGCCAGCAGCGTGAGCGGGAATGAGCAGTTCTTC | CASSVSGNEQFF
. | . | TRBJ1-2 | TRBV27 | TGTGCCAGCAGTTTATCCCCCAACGGGGGGGGGAGCTACACCTTC | CASSLSPNGGGSYTF
TRBD1 | once | TRBJ2-5 | TRBV14 | TGTGCCAGCAGCCAATTCGGGACAGAAGAGACCCAGTACTTC | CASSQFGTEETQYF
TRBD1 | few | TRBJ2-2 | TRBV7-8 | TGTGCCAGTCTTTCCCAGGGGGCGGTCGGGGAGCTGTTTTTT | CASLSQGAVGELFF
. | . | TRBJ1-4 | TRBV27 | TGTGCCAGCAGTCGAGGGACAAATGAAAAACTGTTTTTT | CASSRGTNEKLFF
. | . | TRBJ2-7 | TRBV9 | TGTGCCAGCAGCGAGGGGGGGGCGTCCAGCGCCTACGAGCAGTACTTC | CASSEGGASSAYEQYF
TRBD2 | . | TRBJ2-3 | TRBV7-9 | TGTGCCAGCAGCTCCCCATCCCAACTAGCGGGGGGGCAGGATACGCAGTATTTT | CASSSPSQLAGGQDTQYF